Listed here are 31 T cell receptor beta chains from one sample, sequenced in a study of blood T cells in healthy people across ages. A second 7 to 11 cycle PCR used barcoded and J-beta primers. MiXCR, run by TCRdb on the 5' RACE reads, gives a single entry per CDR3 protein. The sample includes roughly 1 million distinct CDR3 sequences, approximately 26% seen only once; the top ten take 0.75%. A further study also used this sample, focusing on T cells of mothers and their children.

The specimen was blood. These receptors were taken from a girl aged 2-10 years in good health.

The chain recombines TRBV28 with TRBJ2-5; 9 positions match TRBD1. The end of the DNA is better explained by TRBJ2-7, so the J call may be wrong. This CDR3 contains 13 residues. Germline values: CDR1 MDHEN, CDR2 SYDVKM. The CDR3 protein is CASKSDRGYEQYF. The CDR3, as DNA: TGTGCCAGCAAATCGGACAGGGGATACGAGCAGTACTTC.

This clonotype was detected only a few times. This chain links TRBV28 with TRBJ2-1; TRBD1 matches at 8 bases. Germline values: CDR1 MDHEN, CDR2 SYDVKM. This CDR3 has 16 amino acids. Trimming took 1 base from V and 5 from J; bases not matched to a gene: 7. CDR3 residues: CASSLLDGRGHNEQFF. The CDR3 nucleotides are TGTGCCAGCAGTTTATTAGATGGCAGGGGGCACAATGAGCAGTTCTTC.

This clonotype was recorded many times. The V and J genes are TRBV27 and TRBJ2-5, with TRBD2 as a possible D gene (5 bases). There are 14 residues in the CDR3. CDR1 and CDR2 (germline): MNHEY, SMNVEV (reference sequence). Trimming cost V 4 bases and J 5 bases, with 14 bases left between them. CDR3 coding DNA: TGTGCCAGCAGTTCCCGGCATTCGGGGGAGACCCAGTACTTC. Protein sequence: CASSSRHSGETQYF.

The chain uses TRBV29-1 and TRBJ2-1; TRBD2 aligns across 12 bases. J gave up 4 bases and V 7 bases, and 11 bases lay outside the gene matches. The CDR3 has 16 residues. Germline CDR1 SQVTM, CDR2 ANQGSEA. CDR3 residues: CSALGLAGTIYNEQFF. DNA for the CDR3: TGCAGCGCCCTTGGACTAGCGGGGACCATATACAATGAGCAGTTCTTC.

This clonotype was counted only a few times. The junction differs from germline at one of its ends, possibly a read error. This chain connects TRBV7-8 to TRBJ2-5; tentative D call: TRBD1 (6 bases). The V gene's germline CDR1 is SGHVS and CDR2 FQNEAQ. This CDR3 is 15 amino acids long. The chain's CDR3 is CASSPDPQGMGAEFF. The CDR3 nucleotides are TGTGCCAGCAGCCCCGACCCCCAGGGAATGGGGGCTGAGTTCTTC.

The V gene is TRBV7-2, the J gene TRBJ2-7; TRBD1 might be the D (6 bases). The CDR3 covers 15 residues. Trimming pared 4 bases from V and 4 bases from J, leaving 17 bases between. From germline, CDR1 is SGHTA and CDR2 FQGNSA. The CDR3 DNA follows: TGTGCCAGCAGCTCAGACCGGGACACGAGATACGAGCAGTACTTC. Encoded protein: CASSSDRDTRYEQYF.

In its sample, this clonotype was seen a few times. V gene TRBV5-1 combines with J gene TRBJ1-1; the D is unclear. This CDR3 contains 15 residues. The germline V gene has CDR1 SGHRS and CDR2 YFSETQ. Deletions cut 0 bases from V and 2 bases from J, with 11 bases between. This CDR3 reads CASSLEGFSNTEAFF. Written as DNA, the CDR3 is TGCGCCAGCAGCTTGGAGGGCTTTAGCAACACTGAAGCTTTCTTT.

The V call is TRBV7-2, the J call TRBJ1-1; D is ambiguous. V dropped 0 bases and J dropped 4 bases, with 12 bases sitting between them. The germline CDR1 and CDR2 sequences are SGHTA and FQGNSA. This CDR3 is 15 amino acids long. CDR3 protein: CASSLATAYVTEAFF. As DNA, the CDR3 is TGTGCCAGCAGCTTAGCCACAGCATACGTCACTGAAGCTTTCTTT.

CDR3 region: CASSHIQGRSYEQYF. The CDR3 coding sequence is TGTGCCAGCAGCCACATACAGGGGAGGTCCTACGAGCAGTACTTC. J is TRBJ2-7 and V is TRBV11-2; tentative D call: TRBD1 (7 bases). V dropped 5 bases and J dropped 1 base, with 15 bases sitting between them. Germline V gene sequence: CDR1 SGHAT, CDR2 FQNNGV. The CDR3 has 15 amino acids.

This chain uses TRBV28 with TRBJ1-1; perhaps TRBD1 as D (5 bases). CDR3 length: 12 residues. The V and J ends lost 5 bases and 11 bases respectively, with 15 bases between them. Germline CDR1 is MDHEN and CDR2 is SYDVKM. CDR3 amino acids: CASSLAGGWAFF. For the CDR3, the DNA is TGTGCCAGCAGTCTGGCGGGGGGTTGGGCTTTCTTT.

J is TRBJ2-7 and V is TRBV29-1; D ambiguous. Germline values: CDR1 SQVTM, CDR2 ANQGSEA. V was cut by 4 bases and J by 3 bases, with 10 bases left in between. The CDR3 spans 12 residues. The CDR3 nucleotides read TGCAGCGTTGGGGAACAGCTCTACGAGCAGTACTTC. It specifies CSVGEQLYEQYF.

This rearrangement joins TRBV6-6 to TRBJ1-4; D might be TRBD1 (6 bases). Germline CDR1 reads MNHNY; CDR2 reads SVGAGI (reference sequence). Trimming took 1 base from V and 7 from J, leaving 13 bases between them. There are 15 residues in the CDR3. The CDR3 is CASSYYRDVSEKLFF. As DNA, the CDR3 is TGTGCCAGCAGTTACTACAGGGATGTAAGTGAAAAACTGTTTTTT.

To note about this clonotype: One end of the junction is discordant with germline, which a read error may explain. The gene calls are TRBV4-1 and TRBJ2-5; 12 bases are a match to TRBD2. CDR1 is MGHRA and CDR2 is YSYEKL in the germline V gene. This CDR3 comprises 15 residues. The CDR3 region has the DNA TGCGCCAGCAGCCAAGATGTTGGACTAGCGGGACCTAGTGTCTTC. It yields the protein CASSQDVGLAGPSVF.

The CDR3 is CSVVAPANEQFF. CDR3 bases: TGCAGCGTTGTCGCCCCTGCCAATGAGCAGTTCTTC. J is TRBJ2-5 and V is TRBV29-1; D remains unclear. The DNA end favors TRBJ2-1, so the J call may be wrong. CDR1 SQVTM and CDR2 ANQGSEA come from the germline V gene. The CDR3 has 12 amino acids.

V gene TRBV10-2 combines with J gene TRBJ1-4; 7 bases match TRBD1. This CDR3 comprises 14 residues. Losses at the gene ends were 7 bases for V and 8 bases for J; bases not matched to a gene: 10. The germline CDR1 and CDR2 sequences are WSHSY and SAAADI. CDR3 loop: CASNPTGRFEKLFF. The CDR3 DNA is TGCGCCAGCAACCCGACAGGGCGCTTCGAAAAACTGTTTTTT.

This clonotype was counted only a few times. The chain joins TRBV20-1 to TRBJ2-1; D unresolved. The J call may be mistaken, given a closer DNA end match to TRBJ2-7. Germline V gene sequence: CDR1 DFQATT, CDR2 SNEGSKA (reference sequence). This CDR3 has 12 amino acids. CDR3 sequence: CSALDRSGEQYF. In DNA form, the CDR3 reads TGCAGTGCTTTGGACCGCTCTGGAGAGCAGTACTTC.

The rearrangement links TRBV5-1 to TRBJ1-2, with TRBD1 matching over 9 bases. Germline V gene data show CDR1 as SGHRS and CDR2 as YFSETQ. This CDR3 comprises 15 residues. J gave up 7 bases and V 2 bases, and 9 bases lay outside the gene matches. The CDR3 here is CASSLFTGGASGYTF. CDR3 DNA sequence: TGCGCCAGCAGCTTATTTACAGGGGGCGCTAGTGGCTACACCTTC.

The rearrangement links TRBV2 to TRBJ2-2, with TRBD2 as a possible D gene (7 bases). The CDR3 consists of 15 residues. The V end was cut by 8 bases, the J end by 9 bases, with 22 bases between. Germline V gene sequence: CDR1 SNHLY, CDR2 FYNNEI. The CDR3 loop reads CASGGPEAGARELFF. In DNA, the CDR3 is TGTGCCAGCGGTGGTCCCGAGGCGGGGGCGAGGGAGCTGTTTTTT.

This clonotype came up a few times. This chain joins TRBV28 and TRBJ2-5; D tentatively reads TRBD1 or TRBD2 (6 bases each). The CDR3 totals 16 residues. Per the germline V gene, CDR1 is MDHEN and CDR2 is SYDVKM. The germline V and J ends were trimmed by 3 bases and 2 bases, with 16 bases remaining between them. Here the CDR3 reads CASSFGNRDSQETQYF. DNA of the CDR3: TGTGCCAGCAGTTTTGGCAACAGGGACTCTCAAGAGACCCAGTACTTC.

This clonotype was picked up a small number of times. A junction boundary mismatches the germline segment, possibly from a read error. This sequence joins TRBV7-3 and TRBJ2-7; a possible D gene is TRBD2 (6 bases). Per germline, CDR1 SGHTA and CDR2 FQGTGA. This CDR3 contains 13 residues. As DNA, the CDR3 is TGTGCCAGCGGCTTAGGAGGGGTGCGAGAGCAGTACTTC. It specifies CASGLGGVREQYF.

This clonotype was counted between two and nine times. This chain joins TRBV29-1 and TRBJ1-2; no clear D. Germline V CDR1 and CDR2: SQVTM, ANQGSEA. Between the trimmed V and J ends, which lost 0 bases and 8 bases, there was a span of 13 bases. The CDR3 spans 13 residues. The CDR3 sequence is CSVEDRRNGGYTF. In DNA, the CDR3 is TGCAGCGTTGAAGATCGTCGGAATGGGGGCTACACCTTC.

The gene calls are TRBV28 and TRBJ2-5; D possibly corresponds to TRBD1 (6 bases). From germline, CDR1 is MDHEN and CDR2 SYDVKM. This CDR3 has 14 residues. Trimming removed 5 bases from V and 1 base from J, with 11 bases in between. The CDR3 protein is CASSDTGSQETQYF. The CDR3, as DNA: TGTGCCAGCAGTGATACAGGGTCCCAAGAGACCCAGTACTTC.

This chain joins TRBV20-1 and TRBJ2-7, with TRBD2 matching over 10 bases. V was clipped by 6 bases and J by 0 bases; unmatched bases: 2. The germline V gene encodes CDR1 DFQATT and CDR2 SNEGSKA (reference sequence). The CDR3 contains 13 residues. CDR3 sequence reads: CSAGTSVSYEQYF. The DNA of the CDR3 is TGCAGTGCAGGGACTAGCGTCTCCTACGAGCAGTACTTC.

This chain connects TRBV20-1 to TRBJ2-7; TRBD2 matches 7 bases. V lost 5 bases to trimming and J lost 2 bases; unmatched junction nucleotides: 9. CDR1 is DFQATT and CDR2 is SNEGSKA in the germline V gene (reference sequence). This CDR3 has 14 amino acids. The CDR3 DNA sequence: TGCAGTGCTGTAGGGTGGGAGGGAACCTACGAGCAGTACTTC. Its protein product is CSAVGWEGTYEQYF.

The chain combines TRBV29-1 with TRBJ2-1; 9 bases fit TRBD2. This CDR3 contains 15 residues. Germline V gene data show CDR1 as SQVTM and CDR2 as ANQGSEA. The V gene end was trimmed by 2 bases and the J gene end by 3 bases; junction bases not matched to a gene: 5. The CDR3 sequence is CSVEPAGGFYNEQFF. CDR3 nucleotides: TGCAGCGTTGAACCAGCGGGGGGCTTCTACAATGAGCAGTTCTTC.

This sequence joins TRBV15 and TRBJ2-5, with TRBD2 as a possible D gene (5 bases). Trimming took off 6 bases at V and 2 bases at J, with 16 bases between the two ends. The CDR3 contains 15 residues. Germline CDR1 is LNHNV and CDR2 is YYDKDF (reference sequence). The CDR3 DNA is TGTGCCACCAGGCCCGGAGCGGCCCAACAAGAGACCCAGTACTTC. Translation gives CATRPGAAQQETQYF.

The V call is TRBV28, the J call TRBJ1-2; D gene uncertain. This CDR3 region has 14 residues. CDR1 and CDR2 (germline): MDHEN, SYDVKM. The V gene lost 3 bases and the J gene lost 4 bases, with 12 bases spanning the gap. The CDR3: CASSFHRNLYGYTF. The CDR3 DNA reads TGTGCCAGCAGTTTCCACAGAAACCTCTATGGCTACACCTTC.

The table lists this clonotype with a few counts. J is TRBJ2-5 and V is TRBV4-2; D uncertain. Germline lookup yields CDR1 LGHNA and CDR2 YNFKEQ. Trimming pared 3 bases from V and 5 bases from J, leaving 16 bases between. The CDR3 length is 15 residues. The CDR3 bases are TGTGCCAGCAGCCATTCTCGATCCCTCAGGGAGACCCAGTACTTC. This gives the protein CASSHSRSLRETQYF.

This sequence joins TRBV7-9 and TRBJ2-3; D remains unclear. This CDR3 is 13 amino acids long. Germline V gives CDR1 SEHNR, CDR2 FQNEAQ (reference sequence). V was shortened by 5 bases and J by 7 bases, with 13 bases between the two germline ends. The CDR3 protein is CASSPIEQNTQYF. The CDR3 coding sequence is TGTGCCAGCAGCCCGATAGAACAGAATACGCAGTATTTT.

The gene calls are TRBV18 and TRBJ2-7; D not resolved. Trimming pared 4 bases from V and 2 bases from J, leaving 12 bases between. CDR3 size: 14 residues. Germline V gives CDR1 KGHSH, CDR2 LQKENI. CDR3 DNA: TGTGCCAGCTCACGGATGGGCCTTACCTACGAGCAGTACTTC. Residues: CASSRMGLTYEQYF. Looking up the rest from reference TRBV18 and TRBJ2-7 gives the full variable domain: NAGVMQNPRHLVRRRGQEARLRCSPMKGHSHVYWYRQLPEEGLKFMVYLQKENIIDESGMPKERFSAEFPKEGPSILRIQQVVRGDSAAYFCASSRMGLTYEQYFGPGTRLTVT.

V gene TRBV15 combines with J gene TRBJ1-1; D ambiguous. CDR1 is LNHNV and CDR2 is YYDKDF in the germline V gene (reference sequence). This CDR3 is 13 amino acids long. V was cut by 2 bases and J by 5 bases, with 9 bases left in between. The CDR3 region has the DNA TGTGCCACCAGCAGACGTCCCCCAACTGAAGCTTTCTTT. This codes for CATSRRPPTEAFF.